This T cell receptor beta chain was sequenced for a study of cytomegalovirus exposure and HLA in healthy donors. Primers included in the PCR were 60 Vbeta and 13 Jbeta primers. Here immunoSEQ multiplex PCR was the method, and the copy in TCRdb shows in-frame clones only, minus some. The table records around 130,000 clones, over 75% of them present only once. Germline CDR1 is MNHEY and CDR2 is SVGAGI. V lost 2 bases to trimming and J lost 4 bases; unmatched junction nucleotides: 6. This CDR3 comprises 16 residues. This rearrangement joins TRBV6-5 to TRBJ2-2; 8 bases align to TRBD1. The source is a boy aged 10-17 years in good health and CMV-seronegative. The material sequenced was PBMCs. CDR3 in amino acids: CASSYRTGSATGELFF. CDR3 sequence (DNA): TGTGCCAGCAGTTACCGGACAGGGAGCGCCACCGGGGAGCTGTTTTTT.